The 10 T cell receptor beta chains below all came from one sample that was sequenced in a study of T-cell reconstitution after alpha-beta-depleted transplantation in children. General study results and limits: At around two months after transplant, the alpha-beta T cells were reportedly derived from several hundred expanded clones that came from non-depleted graft cells.

TCRbeta library preparation incorporated unique molecular identifiers. One entry per CDR3 protein results from TCRdb running MiXCR on the PCR reads. The repertoire holds over 25,000 distinct CDR3 sequences, with approximately 6.5% as singletons. Their antigen targets remain unknown. Sample: peripheral blood, taken 60 days after TCRalphabeta/CD19-depleted stem cell transplant. The receptors stem from a child younger than two who had a stem cell transplant for acute myeloid leukemia, so the T cells may come from the graft donor.

Ten or more counts support this clonotype. The rearrangement links TRBV11-1 to TRBJ2-7, with 14 nucleotides matching TRBD2. The germline V gene has CDR1 SGHAT and CDR2 FQDESV (reference sequence). The CDR3 is made up of 17 amino acids. Trimming took 9 bases from V and 2 from J; bases not matched to a gene: 12. Here the CDR3 DNA reads TGTGCCAGTCGTCCCGGGACTAGCGGGAGAGCGGCCTACGAGCAGTACTTC. Encoded protein: CASRPGTSGRAAYEQYF.

Many counts were recorded for this clonotype. The chain recombines TRBV6-2 or TRBV6-3 with TRBJ2-7; D ambiguous. The V and J ends lost 4 bases and 3 bases respectively, with 7 bases between them. CDR1 MNHEY and CDR2 SVGEGT come from the germline V gene. The CDR3 is 12 residues long. As DNA, the CDR3 is TGTGCCAGCAGTTTTGGAGTCTACGAGCAGTACTTC. It codes for CASSFGVYEQYF.

This chain uses TRBV12-3 or TRBV12-4 with TRBJ2-5; tentative D call: TRBD1 (6 bases). The V end was cut by 4 bases, the J end by 5 bases, with 14 bases between. This CDR3 contains 14 residues. The CDR3 nucleotides read TGTGCCAGCAGTTACAGGGTTCGAGGGGAGACCCAGTACTTC. Translation: CASSYRVRGETQYF.

This clonotype was seen many times. J is TRBJ2-7 and V is TRBV27, with D hard to call. Trimming left V 3 bases short and J 3 bases short, with 6 bases between. Per germline, CDR1 MNHEY and CDR2 SMNVEV (reference sequence). This CDR3 comprises 12 residues. As DNA, the CDR3 is TGTGCCAGCAGTTTCGTGGGCTACGAGCAGTACTTC. Amino acids: CASSFVGYEQYF.

This clonotype was counted only a few times. J is TRBJ2-7 and V is TRBV2; 11 bases are a match to TRBD1. V lost 7 bases to trimming and J lost 2 bases; unmatched junction nucleotides: 7. The CDR3 is 15 amino acids. Per the germline V gene, CDR1 is SNHLY and CDR2 is FYNNEI. The CDR3 region is CASKLDRGLTYEQYF. CDR3 DNA sequence: TGTGCCAGCAAGTTGGACAGGGGGCTAACCTACGAGCAGTACTTC. Full variable domain (outside the CDR3, taken from reference TRBV2 and TRBJ2-7): EPEVTQTPSHQVTQMGQEVILRCVPISNHLYFYWYRQILGQKVEFLVSFYNNEISEKSEIFDDQFSVERPDGSNFTLKIRSTKLEDSAMYFCASKLDRGLTYEQYFGPGTRLTVT.

This clonotype was recorded many times. This chain connects TRBV19 to TRBJ1-3; no reliable D call. This CDR3 comprises 8 residues. Germline CDR1 is LNHDA and CDR2 is SQIVND (reference sequence). CDR3 nucleotides: TGTGCTCCAAACACCATATATTTT. Translation: CAPNTIYF.

Concerning this clonotype: This may be a read error: a much more frequent sequence differs by one nucleotide. The chain is built from TRBV12-3 or TRBV12-4 and TRBJ2-1; D not resolved. CDR3 length equals 17 residues. The CDR3 reads CARSFGFKQNTYNEQFF. The CDR3 DNA sequence: TGTGCCCGCAGTTTCGGGTTCAAACAGAATACCTACAATGAGCAGTTCTTC.

In this sample, this clonotype turned up many times. The genes are TRBV4-2 and TRBJ2-3; 12 nucleotides line up with TRBD2. The CDR3 spans 17 residues. Germline V gene data show CDR1 as LGHNA and CDR2 as YNFKEQ. The V and J ends lost 5 bases and 0 bases, in that order; junction bases with no gene match: 6. CDR3 nucleotide sequence: TGTGCCAGCAGCGACCGGACTAGCGGGACTAGCACAGATACGCAGTATTTT. It yields the protein CASSDRTSGTSTDTQYF.

This clonotype was picked up many times. The CDR3 DNA reads as TGTGCCAGCAGCGCCTCAGGGGCCCCCTATGGCTACACCTTC. This gives the protein CASSASGAPYGYTF. This chain links TRBV9 with TRBJ1-2; weak D call: TRBD1 (6 bases). The germline V gene has CDR1 SGDLS and CDR2 YYNGEE. CDR3 length: 14 amino acids. Trimming removed 3 bases at V and 4 bases at J, with 13 bases between.

This clonotype was picked up many times. The V gene is TRBV7-9, the J gene TRBJ2-7; D not certain. This CDR3 region has 12 residues. Looked up from germline, CDR1 is SEHNR and CDR2 is FQNEAQ (reference sequence). V dropped 6 bases and J dropped 0 bases, with 6 bases sitting between them. CDR3 protein: CASRGLSYEQYF. The CDR3 DNA follows: TGTGCCAGCAGAGGGCTCTCCTACGAGCAGTACTTC.